This passage covers 9 T cell receptor beta chains from one sample sequenced in a study of blood T cell repertoires in COVID-19. Measured with immunoSEQ multiplex PCR; TCRdb has only the in-frame clones, and not every one. The profile shows some 130,000 clones, 65% to 85% of them singletons. Sequencing was done on a sample of peripheral blood. The receptors originated from a woman older than 75 with acute or convalescent COVID-19.

This clone was seen only once. The chain is built from TRBV5-6 and TRBJ2-3; 9 bases agree with TRBD1. From germline, CDR1 is SGHDT and CDR2 YYEEEE. Trimming cost V 3 bases and J 6 bases; bases outside gene matches: 8. CDR3 length: 15 amino acids. The CDR3 region is CASSSGTGLMDTQYF. Written as DNA, the CDR3 is TGTGCCAGCAGCTCCGGGACAGGGTTGATGGATACGCAGTATTTT.

This chain connects TRBV30 to TRBJ1-2; the D gene is possibly TRBD1 (6 bases). Deletions cut 5 bases from V and 6 bases from J, with 16 bases between. Germline assignment: CDR1 GTSNPN and CDR2 SVGIG (reference sequence). The CDR3 is 13 residues long. The CDR3 reads CAWDTGREDGYTF. The CDR3 bases are TGTGCCTGGGACACAGGGCGTGAGGATGGCTACACCTTC.

The chain carries TRBV3-1 (or the pseudogene TRBV3-2) and TRBJ2-7; 13 bases are a match to TRBD2. Germline CDR1 is LGHDT and CDR2 is YNNKEL (reference sequence). V shed 2 bases and J 7 bases; nucleotides not matched to a gene: 11. This CDR3 is built from 17 residues. The CDR3 nucleotides are TGTGCCAGCAGCCAACCGGGACTAGCGGGACCCCTGGGGGAGCAGTACTTC. This translates into CASSQPGLAGPLGEQYF.

This chain joins TRBV19 and TRBJ2-7; 9 positions agree with TRBD2. V shed 3 bases and J 5 bases; nucleotides not matched to a gene: 2. Germline lookup yields CDR1 LNHDA and CDR2 SQIVND (reference sequence). The CDR3 is 13 amino acids. CDR3: CASSILAGNEQYF. The CDR3 DNA reads as TGTGCCAGTAGTATTCTAGCGGGGAACGAGCAGTACTTC.

V gene TRBV7-9 combines with J gene TRBJ1-4, with D maybe TRBD1 (6 bases). Deletions cut 6 bases from V and 5 bases from J, with 13 bases between. The germline CDR1 and CDR2 sequences are SEHNR and FQNEAQ (reference sequence). The CDR3 has 14 residues. CDR3 region: CASRRQGSNEKLFF. The DNA for the CDR3 is TGTGCCAGCAGGAGGCAGGGGTCGAATGAAAAACTGTTTTTT.

This clone was seen a single time. V and J are TRBV5-4 and TRBJ1-2; 7 bases are shared with TRBD1. The trim removed 3 bases at V and 4 bases at J, leaving 6 bases unmatched. Germline V gene sequence: CDR1 SGHNT, CDR2 YYREEE (reference sequence). This CDR3 is 14 amino acids long. CDR3 region: CASSSGTVGYGYTF. In nucleotides, the CDR3 is TGTGCCAGCAGCTCGGGGACAGTGGGCTATGGCTACACCTTC.

The chain is built from TRBV7-2 and TRBJ1-2; possible D gene TRBD1, 5 bases. Germline values: CDR1 SGHTA, CDR2 FQGNSA. The CDR3 spans 14 residues. Deletions cut 5 bases from V and 4 bases from J, with 14 bases between. The CDR3 is CASSPSRGVYGYTF. The CDR3 DNA reads as TGTGCCAGCAGCCCCTCACGGGGGGTCTATGGCTACACCTTC.

The V and J genes are TRBV6-7 and TRBJ1-5; TRBD1 is a possible D gene (6 bases). Being an ORF, TRBV6-7 has a function that is uncertain. The CDR3 is made up of 15 amino acids. Deletions cut 2 bases from V and 7 bases from J, with 15 bases between. The CDR3: CASSYGQGKGQPQHF. In nucleotides, the CDR3 is TGTGCCAGCAGTTACGGGCAGGGGAAAGGGCAGCCCCAGCATTTT.

This CDR3 reads CASSYPTGRRVNYGYTF. As DNA, the CDR3 is TGTGCCAGCAGTTACCCGACAGGGAGGCGCGTTAACTATGGCTACACCTTC. The gene calls are TRBV6-2 or TRBV6-3 and TRBJ1-2; 7 nucleotides agree with TRBD1. V lost 2 bases and J lost 1; bases outside the gene matches: 10. Germline V gene lookup returns CDR1 MNHEY and CDR2 SVGEGT. CDR3 size: 17 residues.